This TCR beta chain was identified in a study of sequential checkpoint blockade in melanoma. Across the whole study: Both treatment sequences were followed by maintenance nivolumab.

V shed 2 bases and J 2 bases; nucleotides not matched to a gene: 11. The CDR3 has 18 amino acids. Germline CDR1 and CDR2: MGHRA and YSYEKL. Treatment reported: randomized to nivolumab then ipilimumab (arm A) or the reverse (arm B). DNA-damaging chemotherapy had not been given to any patient beforehand. PBMC sorting kept live CD3+CD8+ cells without CD19 or CD56. Here immunoSEQ multiplex PCR was the method, and the copy in TCRdb shows in-frame clones only, minus some. This sample has 25,000 to 35,000 clones, with approximately 86% found just once. The chain has TRBV4-1 and TRBJ2-3; 9 bases are shared with TRBD2. The sequencing here drew on CD8+ T cells sorted from blood (inferred from file names), taken from a patient given nivolumab and ipilimumab in sequence. The TCR was taken from a human donor with melanoma. DNA for the CDR3: TGCGCCAGCAGCCAAACGCCGACTAGCGGCTACATCACAGATACGCAGTATTTT. Its protein product is CASSQTPTSGYITDTQYF.